A single sample is the source of the 2 T cell receptor beta chains below, sequenced in a study of T cells expressing NK-cell markers. TCRdb reprocessed the 5' RACE reads, keeping one entry per CDR3 protein, no DNA. Its listing shows about 30,000 distinct CDR3 sequences. The sample was blood T cells: a sorted CD56 or NKG2C T cell subset, CD4+ or CD8+ T cells, or bulk PBMC T cells (not recorded which). Receptors originate from a woman between 18 and 69 years old in good health.

The rearrangement links TRBV3-1 to TRBJ2-2; with no DNA, the TCRdb D assignment of TRBD1 cannot be verified. Germline assignment: CDR1 LGHDT and CDR2 YNNKEL (reference sequence). The CDR3 sequence is 13 residues long. The CDR3 sequence: CASSHPGDGELFF.

The chain links TRBV6-4 to TRBJ2-3; the D call from TCRdb, TRBD2, cannot be confirmed without DNA. Germline loops: CDR1 MRHNA, CDR2 SNTAGT. The CDR3 length is 13 residues. The chain's CDR3 is CASSDRATDTQYF.